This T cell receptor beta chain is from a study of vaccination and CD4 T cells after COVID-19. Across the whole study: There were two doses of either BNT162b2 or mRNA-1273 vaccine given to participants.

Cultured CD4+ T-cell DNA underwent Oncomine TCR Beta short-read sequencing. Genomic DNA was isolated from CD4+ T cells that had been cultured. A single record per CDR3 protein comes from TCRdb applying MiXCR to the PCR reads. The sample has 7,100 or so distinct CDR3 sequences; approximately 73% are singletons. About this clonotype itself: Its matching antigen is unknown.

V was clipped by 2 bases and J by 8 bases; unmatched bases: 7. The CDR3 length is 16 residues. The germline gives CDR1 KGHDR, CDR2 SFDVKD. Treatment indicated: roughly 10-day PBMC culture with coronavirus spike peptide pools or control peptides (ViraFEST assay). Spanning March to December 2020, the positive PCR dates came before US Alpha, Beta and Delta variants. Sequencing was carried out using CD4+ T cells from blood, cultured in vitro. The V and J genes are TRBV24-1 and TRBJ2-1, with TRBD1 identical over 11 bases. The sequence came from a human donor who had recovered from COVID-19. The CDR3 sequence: CATSDWRTGGLDEQFF. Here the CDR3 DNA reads TGTGCCACCAGTGATTGGCGGACAGGGGGCCTGGATGAGCAGTTCTTC.